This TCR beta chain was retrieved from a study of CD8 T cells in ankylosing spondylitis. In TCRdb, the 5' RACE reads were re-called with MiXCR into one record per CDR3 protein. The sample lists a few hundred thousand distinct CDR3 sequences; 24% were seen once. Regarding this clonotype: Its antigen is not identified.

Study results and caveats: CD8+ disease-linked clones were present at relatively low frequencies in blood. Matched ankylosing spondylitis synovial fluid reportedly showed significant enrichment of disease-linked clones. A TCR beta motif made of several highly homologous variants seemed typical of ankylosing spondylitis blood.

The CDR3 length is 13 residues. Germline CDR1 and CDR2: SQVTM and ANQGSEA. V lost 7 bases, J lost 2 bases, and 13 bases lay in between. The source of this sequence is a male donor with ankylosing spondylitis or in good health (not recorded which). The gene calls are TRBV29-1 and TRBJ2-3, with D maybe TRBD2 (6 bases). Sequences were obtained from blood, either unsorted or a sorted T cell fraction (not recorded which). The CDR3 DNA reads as TGCAGCGGCGCGGGACGGCTCACAGATACGCAGTATTTT. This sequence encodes CSGAGRLTDTQYF.